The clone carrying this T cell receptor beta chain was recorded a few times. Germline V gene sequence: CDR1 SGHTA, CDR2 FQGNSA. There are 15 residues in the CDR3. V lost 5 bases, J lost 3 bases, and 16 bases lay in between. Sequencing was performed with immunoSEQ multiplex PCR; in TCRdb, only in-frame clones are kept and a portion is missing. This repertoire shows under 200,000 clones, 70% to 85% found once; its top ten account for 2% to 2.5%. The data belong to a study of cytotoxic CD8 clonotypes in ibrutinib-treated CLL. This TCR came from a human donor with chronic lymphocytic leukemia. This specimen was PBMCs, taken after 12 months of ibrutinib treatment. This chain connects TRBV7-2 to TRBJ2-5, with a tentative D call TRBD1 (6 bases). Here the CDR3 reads CASSPIDRTKETQYF. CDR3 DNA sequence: TGTGCCAGCAGCCCCATCGACAGGACCAAAGAGACCCAGTACTTC.